The clone carrying this T cell receptor beta chain has a count of ten or more. The antigen is not known. The record originates from a study of CD8 T cells in ankylosing spondylitis. Library preparation for TCR beta used quantitative 5'-RACE with molecular barcodes. Using its own MiXCR run on the 5' RACE reads, TCRdb lists one record per CDR3 protein. The sample holds 300,000 to 400,000 distinct CDR3 sequences, around a tenth seen once. The CDR3 is made up of 14 amino acids. Germline lookup yields CDR1 SGDLS and CDR2 YYNGEE. The ends lost 4 bases at V and 1 base at J; junction bases unmatched: 4. Study-level results: Disease-associated clones were reportedly significantly overrepresented in matched ankylosing spondylitis synovial fluid. Disease-linked clones bore a CD8+ phenotype and were relatively rare in peripheral blood. Apparently characteristic of ankylosing spondylitis blood was a TCR beta motif (eight highly homologous variants).

This clonotype originated in a female donor with ankylosing spondylitis or in good health (not recorded which). V and J are TRBV9 and TRBJ1-1, with TRBD1 identical over 7 bases. The sequenced sample was blood, either unsorted or a sorted T cell fraction (not recorded which). CDR3 amino acids: CASSPGQWNTEAFF. Written as DNA, the CDR3 is TGTGCCAGCAGCCCGGGACAGTGGAACACTGAAGCTTTCTTT.